This record covers a single T cell receptor (beta chain). The data were obtained in a study of blood T cell repertoires in COVID-19. Study summary: Whether acute or convalescent, the COVID-19 samples came from the United States, Italy and Spain. PBMCs, B-cell-depleted T cells, or T cells provided the cDNA or gDNA that made up the material.

Germline CDR1 is ENHRY and CDR2 is SYGVKD. Trimming took 2 bases from V and 8 from J, leaving 10 bases between them. The CDR3 is made up of 14 amino acids. Original processing methods: Estimated nucleated cell counts came from reference gene primer amplification. Only in-frame clones appear in the TCRdb table, and some are missing; sequencing was by immunoSEQ multiplex PCR. The V and J calls and clone size were taken over from that table, and D and trimming were inferred from the DNA. The repertoire holds 150,000 to 200,000 clones, with roughly 88% as singletons. The chain carries TRBV10-3 and TRBJ1-6; a possible D gene is TRBD1 (6 bases). The TCR sequence derives from a woman in her twenties or thirties with acute or convalescent COVID-19. Material for sequencing was peripheral blood. The CDR3 DNA reads TGTGCCATCAGTGAGCGACAGGCGGATTCACCCCTCCACTTT. Translation gives CAISERQADSPLHF.